These 22 T cell receptor beta chains originate from one sample sequenced in a study of tumor-infiltrating lymphocytes in primary liver carcinoma (TCRdb year 2017). TRIzol reagent was used to extract blood RNA from unsorted whole blood, while the DNeasy Blood & Tissue kit provided the germline DNA. For sequencing, an Illumina HiSeq 2500 was employed. Using a constant-region primer and ProtoScript II reverse transcriptase, TCRbeta-specific cDNA was reverse-transcribed from approximately 0.55 ug total RNA. Construction of the TCRbeta libraries relied on three nested rounds of multiplex PCR, following a slightly modified ARM-PCR procedure. The first two PCR rounds used multiplex TRBV1-TRBV30 forward primers with a Cbeta reverse primer, each for 10 to 11 cycles. Using fastp at Q25 and MiXCR, TCRdb reprocessed the public reads and kept productive beta chains. Records with the same CDR3 protein are collapsed into one entry carrying the most frequent genes and DNA. This sample lists a few hundred thousand distinct CDR3 sequences; around three fifths were detected once. The ten largest make up about 18% of the sample.

The sample was peripheral blood. The receptor set was obtained from a woman in her thirties with primary liver carcinoma and hepatitis B virus infection.

This clonotype was found many times. This chain connects TRBV6-2 or TRBV6-3 to TRBJ2-1; a possible D gene is TRBD1 (6 bases). The germline V gene has CDR1 MNHEY and CDR2 SVGEGT. Trimming took off 0 bases at V and 6 bases at J, with 18 bases between the two ends. The CDR3 is 17 amino acids. CDR3 in DNA: TGTGCCAGCAGTTACTCTCGGTGGCACAGGGTCGTCAATGAGCAGTTCTTC. Amino acid sequence: CASSYSRWHRVVNEQFF.

About this clonotype itself: A read error may be the cause here, since a much bigger clone is one base away. The rearrangement uses TRBV12-3 or TRBV12-4 and TRBJ2-7; 8 positions match TRBD2. This CDR3 contains 14 residues. J gave up 6 bases and V 7 bases, and 11 bases lay outside the gene matches. This chain's CDR3 is CASTFTSGFCEQYF. The CDR3, as DNA: TGTGCCAGCACTTTCACTAGCGGTTTCTGCGAGCAGTACTTC.

This clonotype came up a few times. The chain links TRBV7-9 to TRBJ2-1; TRBD2 matches 10 bases. The CDR3 has 15 residues. Germline values: CDR1 SEHNR, CDR2 FQNEAQ (reference sequence). With V trimmed by 2 bases and J by 8 bases, 6 bases remained unmatched. The CDR3 sequence is CASSLSSGSDYEQFF. CDR3 DNA: TGTGCCAGCAGCTTATCTAGCGGGAGTGACTATGAGCAGTTCTTC.

As for this clonotype: Being one base from a much bigger clone, this may be a read error. This chain links TRBV12-3 or TRBV12-4 with TRBJ1-5; 9 bases are shared with TRBD1. The CDR3 runs to 15 residues. V dropped 7 bases and J dropped 4; count of bases not matched to a gene: 8. CDR3 in amino acids: CASNFRGQGNQPQHF. In DNA, the CDR3 is TGTGCCAGCAATTTCCGCGGACAGGGGAATCAGCCCCAGCATTTT.

This clonotype appeared many times. J is TRBJ2-7 and V is TRBV29-1; 7 nucleotides match TRBD2. This CDR3 spans 12 amino acids. Germline-derived CDR1 and CDR2 are SQVTM and ANQGSEA. Losses at the gene ends were 5 bases for V and 0 bases for J; bases not matched to a gene: 1. The CDR3: CSVRTSSYEQYF. The CDR3 DNA reads TGCAGCGTTAGGACTAGCTCCTACGAGCAGTACTTC.

Comment on this clonotype: This may stem from a read error, because a much larger clone lies one nucleotide away. The chain is built from TRBV4-2 and TRBJ2-5, with D unresolved. There are 14 residues in the CDR3. CDR1 is LGHNA, CDR2 YNFKEQ, per germline. CDR3: CVSSQGRLGETQYF. The CDR3, as DNA: TGTGTCAGCAGCCAAGGACGCCTGGGGGAGACCCAGTACTTC.

The chain is built from TRBV14 and TRBJ2-7; D is undetermined. Germline-derived CDR1 and CDR2 are SGHDN and FVKESK. CDR3 length: 12 residues. The V end was cut by 0 bases, the J end by 3 bases, with 3 bases between. CDR3 DNA sequence: TGTGCCAGCAGCCAAGATATCTACGAGCAGTACTTC. Its translation is CASSQDIYEQYF.

The chain combines TRBV5-5 with TRBJ2-7; no definite D call. The length of the CDR3 is 14 residues. Germline CDR1 is SGHKS and CDR2 is YYEKEE (reference sequence). V dropped 0 bases and J dropped 7 bases, with 14 bases sitting between them. The CDR3 coding sequence is TGTGCCAGCAGCTTGGTTCCACGTGAAGGAGAGCAGTACTTC. Translating it yields CASSLVPREGEQYF. Full variable domain (remainder filled in from reference TRBV5-5 and TRBJ2-7): DAGVTQSPTHLIKTRGQQVTLRCSPISGHKSVSWYQQVLGQGPQFIFQYYEKEERGRGNFPDRFSARQFPNYSSELNVNALLLGDSALYLCASSLVPREGEQYFGPGTRLTVT.

In its sample, this clonotype was seen many times. The chain combines TRBV14 with TRBJ2-1; perhaps TRBD2 as D (5 bases). The CDR3 is made up of 14 amino acids. Germline assignment: CDR1 SGHDN and CDR2 FVKESK. The ends were cut back, 5 bases at V and 7 bases at J, with 15 bases in the middle. CDR3 sequence: CASSKSGLGNEQFF. The CDR3 DNA reads as TGTGCCAGCAGCAAAAGCGGCTTAGGGAATGAGCAGTTCTTC.

CDR3 residues: CASNRDYHNEQFF. The CDR3 bases are TGTGCCAGCAACCGCGACTACCACAATGAGCAGTTCTTC. The chain uses TRBV14 and TRBJ2-1, with a tentative D call TRBD2 (5 bases). The V gene's germline CDR1 is SGHDN and CDR2 FVKESK. The CDR3 covers 13 residues. Trimming removed 7 bases at V and 5 bases at J, with 12 bases between.

The chain is built from TRBV5-1 and TRBJ1-1, with D uncertain. The CDR3 runs 15 residues. The germline CDR1 and CDR2 sequences are SGHRS and YFSETQ. V was shortened by 1 base and J by 4 bases, with 14 bases between the two germline ends. Written as DNA, the CDR3 is TGCGCCAGCAGCTTGAGATCCTCACCCACCACTGAAGCTTTCTTT. Translated: CASSLRSSPTTEAFF.

About this clonotype itself: One end of the junction fails to match germline, which may point to a read error. The DNA of the CDR3 is TGCACCAGCAGCAGGGGGACAGGGAAGACTGAAGCTTTCTTT. Protein sequence: CTSSRGTGKTEAFF. The chain has TRBV5-1 and TRBJ1-1; 9 nucleotides agree with TRBD1. CDR1 SGHRS and CDR2 YFSETQ come from the germline V gene. This CDR3 spans 14 amino acids. The full variable domain, in which reference TRBV5-1 and TRBJ1-1 provide the parts outside the CDR3, is KAGVTQTPRYLIKTRGQQVTLSCSPISGHRSVSWYQQTPGQGLQFLFEYFSETQRNKGNFPGRFSGRQFSNSRSEMNVSTLELGDSALYLCTSSRGTGKTEAFFGQGTRLTVV.

A note on this clonotype: An end of the junction differs from the germline gene, which may be a read error. V usage is TRBV11-2 and J usage is TRBJ2-2; D is tentatively TRBD1 or TRBD2 (5 bases each). The CDR3 runs to 18 residues. Germline assignment: CDR1 SGHAT and CDR2 FQNNGV. DNA of the CDR3: TGTGCCAGCATCATCACCGCTACATGGACGGTGGGGACCGGGGACCTGTTTTTT. Translating it yields CASIITATWTVGTGDLFF.

The chain uses TRBV5-4 and TRBJ2-5, with 10 bases that match TRBD1. The CDR3 is 16 residues long. V dropped 0 bases and J dropped 1; count of bases not matched to a gene: 3. In germline, CDR1 is SGHNT, CDR2 YYREEE (reference sequence). The CDR3 region has the DNA TGTGCCAGCAGCTTGGCGACAGGGGGCCTCCAAGAGACCCAGTACTTC. As protein: CASSLATGGLQETQYF.

The rearrangement links TRBV6-1 to TRBJ2-7; D is unclear. With 3 bases removed from V and 4 bases from J, the gap between germline ends came to 13 bases. Germline values: CDR1 MNHNS, CDR2 SASEGT. The CDR3 length is 14 residues. The CDR3 region has the DNA TGTGCCAGCAGTGATTGGGATTTTGGGTACGAGCAGTACTTC. It codes for CASSDWDFGYEQYF.

CDR3 sequence: CASCQGAGVVDTQYF. Written as DNA, the CDR3 is TGTGCCAGCTGCCAAGGAGCGGGAGTAGTAGATACGCAGTATTTT. V gene TRBV7-9 combines with J gene TRBJ2-3, with TRBD2 identical over 8 bases. The V gene end was trimmed by 8 bases and the J gene end by 5 bases; junction bases not matched to a gene: 12. This CDR3 has 15 amino acids. CDR1 and CDR2 (germline): SEHNR, FQNEAQ (reference sequence).

This clonotype has more than one count but fewer than ten. The V call is TRBV12-3 or TRBV12-4, the J call TRBJ2-2; D possibly corresponds to TRBD2 (6 bases). The CDR3 runs 17 residues. V was cut by 5 bases and J by 2 bases, with 18 bases left in between. In nucleotides, the CDR3 is TGTGCCAGCAGTCAGGACGGGACTCCCCACAACACCGGGGAGCTGTTTTTT. It specifies CASSQDGTPHNTGELFF.

The V call is TRBV7-9, the J call TRBJ1-3; D not resolved. Between the trimmed V and J ends, which lost 5 bases and 4 bases, there was a span of 9 bases. The CDR3 sequence is 13 residues long. Germline assignment: CDR1 SEHNR and CDR2 FQNEAQ (reference sequence). The CDR3, as DNA: TGTGCCAGCAGCCCTTTTAAGGGAAACACCATATATTTT. Amino acid sequence: CASSPFKGNTIYF.

To note about this clonotype: This clone may be a read error of a much larger clone one base away. The CDR3 protein is CASSPLDRVKETQCF. CDR3 coding DNA: TGTGCCAGCAGCCCCCTGGACAGGGTCAAAGAGACCCAGTGCTTC. The rearrangement links TRBV11-2 to TRBJ2-5; 8 bases line up with TRBD1. This CDR3 spans 15 amino acids. CDR1 is SGHAT and CDR2 is FQNNGV in the germline V gene.

The chain carries TRBV4-1 and TRBJ2-5; no reliable D call. The CDR3 is made up of 14 amino acids. CDR1 is MGHRA and CDR2 is YSYEKL in the germline V gene. Between the trimmed V and J ends, which lost 4 bases and 5 bases, there was a span of 14 bases. The CDR3 DNA reads TGCGCCAGCAGCCCCCCCAGGCAACCGGAGACCCAGTACTTC. Protein product: CASSPPRQPETQYF.

This clonotype was counted a single time. Mismatch with germline at one junction end may stem from a read error. The chain has TRBV2 and TRBJ1-2; possible D gene TRBD1, 5 bases. The CDR3 is 11 residues long. From germline, CDR1 is SNHLY and CDR2 FYNNEI. CDR3 amino acids: CASMTGLLFIF. CDR3 in DNA: TGTGCCAGCATGACGGGACTCTTGTTCATCTTC.

The chain has TRBV5-6 and TRBJ2-1, with 7 positions matching TRBD1. V lost 4 bases and J lost 2; bases outside the gene matches: 0. The CDR3 runs to 13 residues. Germline V CDR1 and CDR2: SGHDT, YYEEEE. CDR3 DNA: TGTGCCAGCAGCGGGACAGCCTACAATGAGCAGTTCTTC. It codes for CASSGTAYNEQFF.